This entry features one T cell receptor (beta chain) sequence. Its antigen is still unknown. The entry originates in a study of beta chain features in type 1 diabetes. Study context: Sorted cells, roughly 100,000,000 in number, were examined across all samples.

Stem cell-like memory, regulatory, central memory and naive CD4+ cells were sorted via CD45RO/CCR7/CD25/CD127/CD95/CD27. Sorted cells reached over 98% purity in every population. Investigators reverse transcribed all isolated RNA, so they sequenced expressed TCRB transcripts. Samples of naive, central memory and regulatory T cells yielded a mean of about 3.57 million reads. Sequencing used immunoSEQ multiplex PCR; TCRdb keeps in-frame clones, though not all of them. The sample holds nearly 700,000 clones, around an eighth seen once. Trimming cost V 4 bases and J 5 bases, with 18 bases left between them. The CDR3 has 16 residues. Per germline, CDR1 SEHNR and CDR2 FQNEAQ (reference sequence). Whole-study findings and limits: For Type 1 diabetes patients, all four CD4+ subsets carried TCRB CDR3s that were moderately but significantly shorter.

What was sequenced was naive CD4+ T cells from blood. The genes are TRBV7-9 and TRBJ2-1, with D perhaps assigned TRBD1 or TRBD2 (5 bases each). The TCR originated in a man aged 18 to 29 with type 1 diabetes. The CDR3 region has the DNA TGTGCCAGCAGCTCCGCCCGGGGCGCTTGGGACAATGAGCAGTTCTTC. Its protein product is CASSSARGAWDNEQFF. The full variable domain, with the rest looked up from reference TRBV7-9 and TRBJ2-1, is DTGVSQNPRHKITKRGQNVTFRCDPISEHNRLYWYRQTLGQGPEFLTYFQNEAQLEKSRLLSDRFSAERPKGSFSTLEIQRTEQGDSAMYLCASSSARGAWDNEQFFGPGTRLTVL.